A single sample is the source of the 23 T cell receptor beta chains below, sequenced in a study of blood T cell repertoires in COVID-19. Libraries were prepared by immunoSEQ multiplex PCR; TCRdb keeps only in-frame clonotypes and omits some of them. Here the sample spans some 200,000 clones, 85% to 90% being singletons. Input material: peripheral blood. These receptors were collected from a man aged 80 or over with acute or convalescent COVID-19.

The chain joins TRBV3-1 (or the pseudogene TRBV3-2) to TRBJ2-7; D is uncertain. The V end was cut by 3 bases, the J end by 0 bases, with 18 bases between. The CDR3 covers 17 residues. Germline V gene lookup returns CDR1 LGHDT and CDR2 YNNKEL (reference sequence). The CDR3 reads CASSQTPLRVNSYEQYF. The CDR3 coding sequence is TGTGCCAGCAGCCAGACACCTCTCCGCGTCAACTCCTACGAGCAGTACTTC.

This clone appeared a few times. The chain joins TRBV6-5 to TRBJ1-1; perhaps TRBD1 as D (5 bases). Germline loops: CDR1 MNHEY, CDR2 SVGAGI. This CDR3 comprises 13 residues. V was clipped by 6 bases and J by 6 bases, with 14 bases between them. The CDR3 DNA follows: TGTGCCAGCAGCCATGAGCGGGGCGCTGAAGCTTTCTTT. It codes for CASSHERGAEAFF.

The V and J genes are TRBV10-2 and TRBJ1-5; D unresolved. This CDR3 region has 14 residues. The germline V and J ends were trimmed by 8 bases and 3 bases, with 14 bases remaining between them. The germline gives CDR1 WSHSY, CDR2 SAAADI. The CDR3 nucleotides read TGCGCCAGCGGTTTGATCGGGGACAATCAGCCCCAGCATTTT. Its protein is CASGLIGDNQPQHF.

The chain couples TRBV24-1 to TRBJ2-2; weak D call: TRBD2 (6 bases). The CDR3 is 16 residues long. V was clipped by 2 bases and J by 1 base, with 10 bases between them. Germline-derived CDR1 and CDR2 are KGHDR and SFDVKD. CDR3 sequence: CATSDWGTQNTGELFF. The CDR3 nucleotides are TGTGCCACCAGTGATTGGGGGACTCAGAACACCGGGGAGCTGTTTTTT.

V is TRBV6-1 and J is TRBJ2-7, with 12 bases matching TRBD2. The V gene end was trimmed by 4 bases and the J gene end by 1 base; junction bases not matched to a gene: 8. The length of the CDR3 is 17 residues. Germline V gene data show CDR1 as MNHNS and CDR2 as SASEGT. CDR3 bases: TGTGCCAGCAGTGTCCCGCCCGGGACTAGCGGGTCCTACGAGCAGTACTTC. It codes for CASSVPPGTSGSYEQYF.

This rearrangement joins TRBV4-1 to TRBJ1-2, with D maybe TRBD1 (5 bases). Trimming took 5 bases from V and 7 from J, leaving 17 bases between them. The CDR3 loop spans 14 amino acids. Germline-derived CDR1 and CDR2 are MGHRA and YSYEKL. The CDR3, as DNA: TGCGCCAGCAGCTGGTCGGGGGGAGTGAGTGGCTACACCTTC. It specifies CASSWSGGVSGYTF.

V is TRBV7-9 and J is TRBJ2-3; the match to TRBD2 covers 9 bases. The CDR3 totals 16 residues. Trimming cost V 5 bases and J 3 bases; bases outside gene matches: 9. Germline V gives CDR1 SEHNR, CDR2 FQNEAQ (reference sequence). CDR3 region: CASSGSGSRRTDTQYF. The CDR3 bases are TGTGCCAGCAGCGGTAGCGGGAGCAGGAGGACAGATACGCAGTATTTT.

This chain uses TRBV15 with TRBJ2-1; 11 positions agree with TRBD2. Germline-derived CDR1 and CDR2 are LNHNV and YYDKDF (reference sequence). V lost 5 bases, J lost 5 bases, and 8 bases stayed unmatched. CDR3 length: 16 residues. In DNA form, the CDR3 reads TGTGCCACCAGCCGAAAACCGGGACTAGCGGACAATGAGCAGTTCTTC. Amino acid sequence: CATSRKPGLADNEQFF.

This clone has a handful of counts. The genes are TRBV5-1 and TRBJ2-1; 12 bases align to TRBD2. The CDR3 consists of 15 residues. From germline, CDR1 is SGHRS and CDR2 YFSETQ. Unmatched junction bases numbered 5, after V lost 4 bases and J lost 6 bases. The CDR3 region is CASSRGLAGSNEQFF. For the CDR3, the DNA is TGCGCCAGCAGCCGCGGACTAGCGGGGAGCAATGAGCAGTTCTTC.

The gene calls are TRBV4-3 and TRBJ1-5, with D unresolved. Trimming shortened V by 1 base and J by 6 bases, and 16 bases separated the two germline ends. The CDR3 contains 16 residues. The germline V gene encodes CDR1 LGHNA and CDR2 YSLEER. The CDR3 sequence: CASSQAAGGLGQPQHF. DNA of the CDR3: TGCGCCAGCAGCCAAGCGGCAGGTGGATTAGGTCAGCCCCAGCATTTT.

This clone was observed a few times. The J gene is TRBJ2-2, the V gene TRBV12-5; D call uncertain. Trimming removed 6 bases at V and 5 bases at J, with 10 bases between. CDR1 is LGHNT, CDR2 FRNRAP, per germline. The CDR3 consists of 13 residues. The CDR3 sequence is CASGIEWTGELFF. CDR3 in DNA: TGTGCTAGTGGGATCGAGTGGACCGGGGAGCTGTTTTTT. Full variable domain (missing parts from reference TRBV12-5 and TRBJ2-2): DARVTQTPRHKVTEMGQEVTMRCQPILGHNTVFWYRQTMMQGLELLAYFRNRAPLDDSGMPKDRFSAEMPDATLATLKIQPSEPRDSAVYFCASGIEWTGELFFGEGSRLTVL.

The chain uses TRBV29-1 and TRBJ1-1, with D perhaps matching TRBD1 (5 bases). V was pared by 4 bases and J by 1 base, with 13 bases between. The V gene's germline CDR1 is SQVTM and CDR2 ANQGSEA. The CDR3 length is 14 residues. The CDR3 DNA reads as TGCAGCGTTGTGGTGACAGTTAAGAACACTGAAGCTTTCTTT. Translated, it gives CSVVVTVKNTEAFF.

The rearrangement uses TRBV5-1 and TRBJ2-7, with 12 positions matching TRBD2. J was trimmed by 1 base and V by 0 bases; bases with no gene match: 2. Germline loops: CDR1 SGHRS, CDR2 YFSETQ. The CDR3 has 16 amino acids. The CDR3 DNA is TGCGCCAGCAGCTTGGCAACTAGCGGGAGGTCCTACGAGCAGTACTTC. Its translation is CASSLATSGRSYEQYF.

The chain joins TRBV24-1 to TRBJ1-5, with D possibly TRBD1 on 6 matching bases. Trimming took 5 bases from V and 2 from J, leaving 9 bases between them. Per the germline V gene, CDR1 is KGHDR and CDR2 is SFDVKD. The CDR3 runs to 14 residues. Written as DNA, the CDR3 is TGTGCCACCAGTGGACCAGGGGGCAATCAGCCCCAGCATTTT. This codes for CATSGPGGNQPQHF.

The V call is TRBV29-1, the J call TRBJ1-2, with a weak D call TRBD1 (6 bases). The ends were cut back, 2 bases at V and 5 bases at J, with 9 bases in the middle. Germline V CDR1 and CDR2: SQVTM, ANQGSEA. The CDR3 is made up of 12 amino acids. The CDR3 DNA sequence: TGCAGCGTTGAAAGTACAGGGTATGGCTACACCTTC. Protein: CSVESTGYGYTF.

The chain joins TRBV10-3 to TRBJ2-3; D is unresolved. The germline V and J ends were trimmed by 3 bases and 0 bases, with 4 bases remaining between them. Germline V CDR1 and CDR2: ENHRY, SYGVKD. The CDR3 covers 13 residues. The CDR3 protein is CAISDGSTDTQYF. CDR3 sequence (DNA): TGTGCCATCAGTGACGGGAGCACAGATACGCAGTATTTT.

V and J are TRBV21-1 and TRBJ2-2; TRBD2, the D gene given by the table, was not confirmed from the DNA. TRBV21-1 is noted as a pseudogene. The CDR3 runs to 16 residues. CDR3 in amino acids: CASSMKREQNTGELFF. In DNA form, the CDR3 reads TGTGCCAGCAGCATGAAGCGGGAGCAAAACACCGGGGAGCTGTTTTTT.

The chain carries TRBV19 and TRBJ2-3; TRBD1 aligns across 8 bases. This CDR3 is 16 amino acids long. J lost 6 bases, V lost 4 bases, and 12 bases had no gene match. Germline-derived CDR1 and CDR2 are LNHDA and SQIVND (reference sequence). CDR3 coding DNA: TGTGCCAGTAGTACGGGACAGGCCAGTTTTTTCGATACGCAGTATTTT. It is translated as CASSTGQASFFDTQYF. Based on the CDR3 plus reference TRBV19 and TRBJ2-3, the full variable domain is DGGITQSPKYLFRKEGQNVTLSCEQNLNHDAMYWYRQDPGQGLRLIYYSQIVNDFQKGDIAEGYSVSREKKESFPLTVTSAQKNPTAFYLCASSTGQASFFDTQYFGPGTRLTVL.

This chain uses TRBV9 with TRBJ2-1, with 10 bases that match TRBD2. This CDR3 comprises 16 residues. The V gene end was trimmed by 0 bases and the J gene end by 9 bases; junction bases not matched to a gene: 9. Germline CDR1 is SGDLS and CDR2 is YYNGEE. The CDR3: CASSVEVSGRISEQFF. CDR3 sequence (DNA): TGTGCCAGCAGCGTAGAGGTTAGCGGGAGGATAAGTGAGCAGTTCTTC.

This chain uses TRBV3-1 (or the pseudogene TRBV3-2) with TRBJ2-1; D might be TRBD2 (5 bases). Germline CDR1 and CDR2: LGHDT and YNNKEL (reference sequence). V was trimmed by 1 base and J by 9 bases, leaving 7 bases between them. This CDR3 region has 12 residues. The DNA for the CDR3 is TGTGCCAGCAGCCAAGGACGGGGTGAGCAGTTCTTC. Translating it yields CASSQGRGEQFF.

The chain recombines TRBV30 with TRBJ1-5; D is ambiguous. Germline V gene lookup returns CDR1 GTSNPN and CDR2 SVGIG (reference sequence). The CDR3 contains 14 residues. V shed 1 base and J shed 1 base, with 8 bases lying between them. The CDR3 reads CAWSDIISNQPQHF. The CDR3 DNA reads TGTGCCTGGAGTGATATAATAAGCAATCAGCCCCAGCATTTT.

The chain uses TRBV12-3 or TRBV12-4 and TRBJ2-7; D gene uncertain. Trimming pared 4 bases from V and 4 bases from J, leaving 5 bases between. This CDR3 contains 11 residues. The CDR3 loop reads CASSSDYEQYF. DNA of the CDR3: TGTGCCAGCAGTTCAGATTACGAGCAGTACTTC.

V and J are TRBV6-2 or TRBV6-3 and TRBJ2-4; TRBD2 matches at 9 bases. With V trimmed by 6 bases and J by 1 base, 10 bases remained unmatched. The CDR3 is 17 amino acids. CDR1 MNHEY and CDR2 SVGEGT come from the germline V gene. CDR3 sequence: CASSQVGLARAKNIQYF. The DNA for the CDR3 is TGTGCCAGCAGCCAAGTGGGACTAGCAAGGGCCAAAAACATTCAGTACTTC.